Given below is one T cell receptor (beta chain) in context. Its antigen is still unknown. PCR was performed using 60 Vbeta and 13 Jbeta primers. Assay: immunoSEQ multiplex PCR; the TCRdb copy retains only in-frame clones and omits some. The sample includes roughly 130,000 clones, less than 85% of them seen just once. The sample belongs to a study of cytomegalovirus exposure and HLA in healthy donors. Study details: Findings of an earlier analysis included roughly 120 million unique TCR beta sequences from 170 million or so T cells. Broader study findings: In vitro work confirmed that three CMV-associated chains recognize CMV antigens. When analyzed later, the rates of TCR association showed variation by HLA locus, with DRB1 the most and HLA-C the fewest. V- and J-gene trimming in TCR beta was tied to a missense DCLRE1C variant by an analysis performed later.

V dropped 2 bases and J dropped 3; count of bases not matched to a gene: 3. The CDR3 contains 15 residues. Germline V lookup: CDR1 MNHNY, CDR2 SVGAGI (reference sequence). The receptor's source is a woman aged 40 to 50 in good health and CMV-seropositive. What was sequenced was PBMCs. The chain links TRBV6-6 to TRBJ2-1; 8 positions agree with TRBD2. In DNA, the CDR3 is TGTGCCAGCAGTTACCGAGCGGGAGACTACAATGAGCAGTTCTTC. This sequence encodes CASSYRAGDYNEQFF.